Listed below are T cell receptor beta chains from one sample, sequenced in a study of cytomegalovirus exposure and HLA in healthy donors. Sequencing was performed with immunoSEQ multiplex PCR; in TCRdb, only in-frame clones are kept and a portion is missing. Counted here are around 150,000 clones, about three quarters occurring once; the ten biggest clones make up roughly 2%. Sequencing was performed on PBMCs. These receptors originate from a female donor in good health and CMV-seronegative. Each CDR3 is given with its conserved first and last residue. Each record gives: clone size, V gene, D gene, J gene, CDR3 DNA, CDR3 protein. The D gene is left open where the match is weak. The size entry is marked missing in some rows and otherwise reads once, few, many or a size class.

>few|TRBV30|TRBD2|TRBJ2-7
TGTGCCTGGAGTGTACTAGCGGGAGGGCTCGGTCAGTACTTC
CAWSVLAGGLGQYF
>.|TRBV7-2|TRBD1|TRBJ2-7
TGTGCCAGCAGCCGGGCGACAGGGGGCTCCTACGAGCAGTACTTC
CASSRATGGSYEQYF
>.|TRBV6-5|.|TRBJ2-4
TGTGCCAGCAGTTCTACAGGATTAGCCAAAAACATTCAGTACTTC
CASSSTGLAKNIQYF
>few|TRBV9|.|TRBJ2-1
TGTGCCAGCAGCCCAAGGCGTGGCGGGGCCTACAATGAGCAGTTCTTC
CASSPRRGGAYNEQFF
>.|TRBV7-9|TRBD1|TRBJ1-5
TGTGCCAGCAGCCACCAGGGGGCGAAGACTCAGCCCCAGCATTTT
CASSHQGAKTQPQHF
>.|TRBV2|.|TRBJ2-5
TGTGCCAGCAGCATGACTAGAGAGATGGTACAGACCCAGTACTTC
CASSMTREMVQTQYF
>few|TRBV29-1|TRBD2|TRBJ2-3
TGCAGCGTTCGGGACGCGGGGGTCGATACGCAGTATTTT
CSVRDAGVDTQYF
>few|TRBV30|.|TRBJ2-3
TGTGCCCGGGGTTCGGGCGGAGATACGCAGTATTTT
CARGSGGDTQYF
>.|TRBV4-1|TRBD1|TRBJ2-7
TGCGCCAGCAGCCAAGATCGGGACAGGGGGGATCTCGAGCAGTACTTC
CASSQDRDRGDLEQYF
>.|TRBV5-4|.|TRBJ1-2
TGTGCCAGCAGCCTGCTCCCGGGACAAGGATATGGCTACACCTTC
CASSLLPGQGYGYTF
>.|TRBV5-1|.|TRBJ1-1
TGCGCCAGCAGCTTGCAACAGCAGAACACTGAAGCTTTCTTT
CASSLQQQNTEAFF
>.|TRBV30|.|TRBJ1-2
TGTGCCTGGAGTCCCTCCTCCTCGGGTGGCTACACCTTC
CAWSPSSSGGYTF
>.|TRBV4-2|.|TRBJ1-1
TGTGCCAGCAGCCAAGATACTGTTACTGAAGCTTTCTTT
CASSQDTVTEAFF
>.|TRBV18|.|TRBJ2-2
TGTGCCAGCTCACCACAGGGGGCCGGGGAGCTGTTTTTT
CASSPQGAGELFF
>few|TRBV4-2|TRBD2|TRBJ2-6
TGTGCCAGCAGCCAACCCTCGGGAGGGCCTGGGGCCAACGTCCTGACTTTC
CASSQPSGGPGANVLTF
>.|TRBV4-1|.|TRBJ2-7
TGCGCCAGCAGCCAAGATCCCGGGTTCTCCTACGAGCAGTACTTC
CASSQDPGFSYEQYF
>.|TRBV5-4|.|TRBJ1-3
TGTGCCAGCAGCTTGGCTGGGGCCCCCTCTGGAAACACCATATATTTT
CASSLAGAPSGNTIYF
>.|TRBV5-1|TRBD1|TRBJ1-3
TGCGCCAGCAGCTTGGCCGGACAGGGCGACACCATATATTTT
CASSLAGQGDTIYF
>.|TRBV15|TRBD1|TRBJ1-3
TGTGCCACCAGCCCCCGCGACAGGGAACCCAACGGAAACACCATATATTTT
CATSPRDREPNGNTIYF
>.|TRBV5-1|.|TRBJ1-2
TGCGCCAGCAGCTTCGAGGCGGCTAACTATGGCTACACCTTC
CASSFEAANYGYTF
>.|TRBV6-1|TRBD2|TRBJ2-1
TGTGCCAGCAGTGAGTTTGCGGGGGGGCTGTACAATGAGCAGTTCTTC
CASSEFAGGLYNEQFF
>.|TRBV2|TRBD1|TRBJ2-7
TGTGCCAGCAGTGAAACCGGGACAGCCTCCTACGAGCAGTACTTC
CASSETGTASYEQYF
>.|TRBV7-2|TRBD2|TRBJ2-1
TGTGCCAGCAACCTAGGGGAGGGCCTCGAGCAGTTCTTC
CASNLGEGLEQFF
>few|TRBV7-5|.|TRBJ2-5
TGTGTCAGAAGCTTAGCCGGGACTAGCATCGCCCCGGGGACTCAAGAGACCCAGTACTTC
CVRSLAGTSIAPGTQETQYF
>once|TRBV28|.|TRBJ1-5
TGTGCCAGCAGTTTGCCTGAGCGGGTACGGCAGCCCCAGCATTTT
CASSLPERVRQPQHF
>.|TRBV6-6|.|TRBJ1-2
TGTGCCAGCAGTGCGGTTAGCTATGGCTACACCTTC
CASSAVSYGYTF
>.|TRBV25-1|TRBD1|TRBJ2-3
TGTGCCAGCAGTGAATGGGACAGGAGCACAGATACGCAGTATTTT
CASSEWDRSTDTQYF